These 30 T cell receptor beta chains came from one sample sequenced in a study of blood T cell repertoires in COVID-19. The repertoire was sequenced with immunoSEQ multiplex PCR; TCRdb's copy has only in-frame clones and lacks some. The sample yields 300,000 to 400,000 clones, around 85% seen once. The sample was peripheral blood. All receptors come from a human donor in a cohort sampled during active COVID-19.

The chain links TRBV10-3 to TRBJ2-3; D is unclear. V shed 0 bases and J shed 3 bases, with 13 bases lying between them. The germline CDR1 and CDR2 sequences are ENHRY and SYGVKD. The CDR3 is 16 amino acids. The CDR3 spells CAISESYNRGTDTQYF. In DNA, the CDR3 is TGTGCCATCAGTGAGTCCTACAACCGAGGAACAGATACGCAGTATTTT.

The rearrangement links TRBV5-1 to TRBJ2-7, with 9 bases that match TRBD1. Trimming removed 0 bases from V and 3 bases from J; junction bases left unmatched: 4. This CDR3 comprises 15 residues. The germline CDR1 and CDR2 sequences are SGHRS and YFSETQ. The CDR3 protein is CASSLGPGQGYEQYF. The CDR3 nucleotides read TGCGCCAGCAGCTTGGGGCCGGGACAGGGCTACGAGCAGTACTTC.

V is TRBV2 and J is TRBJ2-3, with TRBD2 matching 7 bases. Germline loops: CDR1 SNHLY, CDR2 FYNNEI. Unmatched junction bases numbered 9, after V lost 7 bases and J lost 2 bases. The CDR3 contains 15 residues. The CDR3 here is CASIGTIRLTDTQYF. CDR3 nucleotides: TGTGCCAGCATCGGGACTATCCGACTCACAGATACGCAGTATTTT.

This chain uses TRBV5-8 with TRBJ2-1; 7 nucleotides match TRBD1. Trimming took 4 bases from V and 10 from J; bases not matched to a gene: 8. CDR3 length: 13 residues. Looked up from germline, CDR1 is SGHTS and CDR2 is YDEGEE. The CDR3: CASSTGQVGEQFF. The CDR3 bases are TGTGCCAGCAGCACAGGACAGGTCGGCGAGCAGTTCTTC.

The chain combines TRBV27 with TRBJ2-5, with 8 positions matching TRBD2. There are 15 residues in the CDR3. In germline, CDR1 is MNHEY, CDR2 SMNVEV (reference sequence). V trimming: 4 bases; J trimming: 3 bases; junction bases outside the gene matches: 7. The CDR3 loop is CASSYLGGGKETQYF. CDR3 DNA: TGTGCCAGCAGTTACCTCGGGGGGGGAAAAGAGACCCAGTACTTC.

CDR3 DNA: TGTGCCAGCAGCCAAGTAATGCCTAGCGGGGGGACAGATACGCAGTATTTT. Encoded protein: CASSQVMPSGGTDTQYF. This chain connects TRBV3-1 (or the pseudogene TRBV3-2) to TRBJ2-3; 11 positions agree with TRBD2. Germline trimming cut 1 base from V and 3 bases from J; bases unmatched to any gene: 6. Looked up from germline, CDR1 is LGHDT and CDR2 is YNNKEL (reference sequence). There are 17 residues in the CDR3.

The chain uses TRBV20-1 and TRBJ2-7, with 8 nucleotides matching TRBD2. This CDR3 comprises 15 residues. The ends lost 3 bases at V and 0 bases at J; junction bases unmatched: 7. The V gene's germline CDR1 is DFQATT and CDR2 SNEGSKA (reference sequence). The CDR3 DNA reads TGCAGTGCTAGTGGCGGGGGGTATAGCTCCTACGAGCAGTACTTC. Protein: CSASGGGYSSYEQYF.

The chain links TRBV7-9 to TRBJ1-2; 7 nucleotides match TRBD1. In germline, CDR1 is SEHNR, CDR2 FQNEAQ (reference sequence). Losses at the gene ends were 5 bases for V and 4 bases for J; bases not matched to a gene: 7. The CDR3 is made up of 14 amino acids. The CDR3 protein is CASSPQTGPYGYTF. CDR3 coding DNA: TGTGCCAGCAGCCCCCAGACAGGGCCCTATGGCTACACCTTC.

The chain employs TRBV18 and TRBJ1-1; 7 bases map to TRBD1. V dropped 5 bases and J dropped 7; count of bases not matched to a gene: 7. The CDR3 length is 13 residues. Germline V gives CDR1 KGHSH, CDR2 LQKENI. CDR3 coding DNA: TGTGCCAGCTCATCAACCGGGACAGTTGAAGCTTTCTTT. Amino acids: CASSSTGTVEAFF.

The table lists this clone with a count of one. CDR3 region: CASTDRADTEAFF. CDR3 in DNA: TGCGCCAGCACGGACAGAGCTGACACTGAAGCTTTCTTT. The rearrangement joins TRBV5-1 to TRBJ1-1; TRBD1 is a possible D gene (6 bases). The CDR3 contains 13 residues. Per germline, CDR1 SGHRS and CDR2 YFSETQ. Deletions cut 6 bases from V and 3 bases from J, with 12 bases between.

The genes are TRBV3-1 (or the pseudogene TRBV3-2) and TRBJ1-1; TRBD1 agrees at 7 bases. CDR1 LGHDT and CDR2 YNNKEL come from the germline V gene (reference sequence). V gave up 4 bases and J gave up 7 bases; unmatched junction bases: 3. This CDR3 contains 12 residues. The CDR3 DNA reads TGTGCCAGCAGCCTGCAGGGGGTTGAAGCTTTCTTT. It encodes CASSLQGVEAFF.

CDR3 amino acids: CSASKHGAGNTIYF. In DNA, the CDR3 is TGCAGTGCTAGTAAACACGGGGCTGGAAACACCATATATTTT. The chain is built from TRBV20-1 and TRBJ1-3; D not resolved. Germline V gives CDR1 DFQATT, CDR2 SNEGSKA (reference sequence). This CDR3 is 14 amino acids long. The V and J ends lost 3 bases and 2 bases respectively, with 11 bases between them.

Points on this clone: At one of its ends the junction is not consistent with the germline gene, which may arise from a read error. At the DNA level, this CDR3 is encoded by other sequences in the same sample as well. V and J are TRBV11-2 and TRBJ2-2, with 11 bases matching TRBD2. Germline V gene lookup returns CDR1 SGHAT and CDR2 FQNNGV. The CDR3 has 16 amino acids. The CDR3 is CASSLVAGGPAGELFF. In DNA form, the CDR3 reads TGTGCCAGCAGCTTAGTAGCGGGGGGGCCGGCCGGGGAGTTGTTTTTT.

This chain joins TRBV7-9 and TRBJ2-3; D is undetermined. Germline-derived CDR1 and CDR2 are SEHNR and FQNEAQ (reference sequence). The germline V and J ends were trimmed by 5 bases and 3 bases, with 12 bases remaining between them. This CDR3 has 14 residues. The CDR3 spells CASSPTQATDTQYF. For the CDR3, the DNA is TGTGCCAGCAGCCCTACGCAGGCTACAGATACGCAGTATTTT.

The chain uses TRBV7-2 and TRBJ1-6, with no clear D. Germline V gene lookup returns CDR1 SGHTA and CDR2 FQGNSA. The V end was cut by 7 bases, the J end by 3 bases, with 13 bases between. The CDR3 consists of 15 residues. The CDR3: CASKTDTIYNSPLHF. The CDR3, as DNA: TGTGCCAGCAAGACCGACACGATCTATAATTCACCCCTCCACTTT.

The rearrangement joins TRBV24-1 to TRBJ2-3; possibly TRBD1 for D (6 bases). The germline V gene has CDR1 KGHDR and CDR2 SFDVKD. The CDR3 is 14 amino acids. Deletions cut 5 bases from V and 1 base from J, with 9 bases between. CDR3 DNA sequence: TGTGCCACCAGTGGCGCAGGGGGCACAGATACGCAGTATTTT. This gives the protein CATSGAGGTDTQYF.

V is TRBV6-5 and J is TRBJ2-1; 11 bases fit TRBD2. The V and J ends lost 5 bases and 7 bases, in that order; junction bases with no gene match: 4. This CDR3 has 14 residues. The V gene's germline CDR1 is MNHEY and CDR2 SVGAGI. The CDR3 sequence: CASSRRLAGNEQFF. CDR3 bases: TGTGCCAGCAGTCGACGACTAGCGGGGAATGAGCAGTTCTTC.

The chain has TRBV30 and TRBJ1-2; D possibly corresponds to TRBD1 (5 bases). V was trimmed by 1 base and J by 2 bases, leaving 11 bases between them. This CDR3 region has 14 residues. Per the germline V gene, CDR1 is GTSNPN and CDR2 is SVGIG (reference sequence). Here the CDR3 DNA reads TGTGCCTGGAGTGATCACAGGACAAACTATGGCTACACCTTC. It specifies CAWSDHRTNYGYTF.

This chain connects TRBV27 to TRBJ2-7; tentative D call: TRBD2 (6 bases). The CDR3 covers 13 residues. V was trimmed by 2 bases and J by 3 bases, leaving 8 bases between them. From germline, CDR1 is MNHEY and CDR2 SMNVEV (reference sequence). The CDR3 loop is CASSLGGSYEQYF. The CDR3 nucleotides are TGTGCCAGCAGTTTAGGAGGGAGCTACGAGCAGTACTTC.

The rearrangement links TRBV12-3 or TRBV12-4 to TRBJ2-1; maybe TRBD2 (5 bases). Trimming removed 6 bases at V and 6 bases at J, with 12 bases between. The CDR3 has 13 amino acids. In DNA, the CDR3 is TGTGCCAGCAGCCCGGACTGGATCAATGAGCAGTTCTTC. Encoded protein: CASSPDWINEQFF.

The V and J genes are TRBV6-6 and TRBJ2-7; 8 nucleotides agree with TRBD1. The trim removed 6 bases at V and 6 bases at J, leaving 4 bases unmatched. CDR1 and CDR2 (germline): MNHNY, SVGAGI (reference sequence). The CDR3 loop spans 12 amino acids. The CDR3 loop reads CASRRDRGEQYF. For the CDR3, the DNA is TGTGCCAGCAGGAGAGACAGGGGCGAGCAGTACTTC.

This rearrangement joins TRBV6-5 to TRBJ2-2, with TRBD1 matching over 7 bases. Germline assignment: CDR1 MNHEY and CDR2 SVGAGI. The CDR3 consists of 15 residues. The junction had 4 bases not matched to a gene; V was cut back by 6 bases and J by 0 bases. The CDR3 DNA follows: TGTGCCAGCAGGAGAGGGGGCACGAACACCGGGGAGCTGTTTTTT. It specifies CASRRGGTNTGELFF.

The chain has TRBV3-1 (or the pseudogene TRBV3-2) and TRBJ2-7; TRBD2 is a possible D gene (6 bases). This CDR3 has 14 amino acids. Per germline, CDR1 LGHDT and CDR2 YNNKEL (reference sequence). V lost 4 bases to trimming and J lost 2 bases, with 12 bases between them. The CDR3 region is CASSRWGETYEQYF. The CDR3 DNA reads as TGTGCCAGCAGCCGGTGGGGGGAGACCTACGAGCAGTACTTC.

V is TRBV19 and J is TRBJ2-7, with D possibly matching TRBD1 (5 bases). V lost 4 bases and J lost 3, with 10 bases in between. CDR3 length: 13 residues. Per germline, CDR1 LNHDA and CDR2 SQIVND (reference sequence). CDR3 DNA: TGTGCCAGTAGTACCGGACATATCTACGAGCAGTACTTC. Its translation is CASSTGHIYEQYF.

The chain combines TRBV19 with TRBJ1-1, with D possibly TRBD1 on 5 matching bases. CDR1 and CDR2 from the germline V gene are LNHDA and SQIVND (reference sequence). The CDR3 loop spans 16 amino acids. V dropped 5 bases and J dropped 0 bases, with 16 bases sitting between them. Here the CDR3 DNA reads TGTGCCAGTAGTCCCCGGGGAGGGGCCTTGAACACTGAAGCTTTCTTT. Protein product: CASSPRGGALNTEAFF.

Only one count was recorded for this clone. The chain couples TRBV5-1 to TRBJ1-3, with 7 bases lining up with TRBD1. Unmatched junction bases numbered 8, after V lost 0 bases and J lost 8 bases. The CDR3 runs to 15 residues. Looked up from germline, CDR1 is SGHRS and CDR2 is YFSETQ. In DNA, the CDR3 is TGCGCCAGCAGCTTGGCTTCCAGGGGGGAAGACACCATATATTTT. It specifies CASSLASRGEDTIYF.

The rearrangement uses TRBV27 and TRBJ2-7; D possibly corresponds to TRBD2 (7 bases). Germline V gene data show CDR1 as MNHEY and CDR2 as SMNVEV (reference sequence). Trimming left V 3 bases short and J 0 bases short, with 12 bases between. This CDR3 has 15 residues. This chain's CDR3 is CASSFRGGSSYEQYF. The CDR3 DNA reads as TGTGCCAGCAGTTTTAGGGGGGGTAGCTCCTACGAGCAGTACTTC.

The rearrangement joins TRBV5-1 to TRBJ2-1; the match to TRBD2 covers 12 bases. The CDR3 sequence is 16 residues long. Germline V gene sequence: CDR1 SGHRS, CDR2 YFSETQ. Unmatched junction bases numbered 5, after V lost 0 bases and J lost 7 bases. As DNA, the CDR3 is TGCGCCAGCAGCTTGGCGGCTAGCGGGGGGGGTAATGAGCAGTTCTTC. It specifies CASSLAASGGGNEQFF.

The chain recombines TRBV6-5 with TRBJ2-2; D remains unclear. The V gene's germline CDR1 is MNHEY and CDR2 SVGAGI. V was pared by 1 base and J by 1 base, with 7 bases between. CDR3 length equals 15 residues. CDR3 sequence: CASSYFYQNTGELFF. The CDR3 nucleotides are TGTGCCAGCAGTTACTTCTACCAGAACACCGGGGAGCTGTTTTTT.

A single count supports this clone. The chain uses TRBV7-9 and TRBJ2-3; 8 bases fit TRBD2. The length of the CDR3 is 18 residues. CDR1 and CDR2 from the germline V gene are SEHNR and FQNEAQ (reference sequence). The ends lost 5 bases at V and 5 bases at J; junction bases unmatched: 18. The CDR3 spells CASSPPRGSGSREDTQYF. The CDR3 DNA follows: TGTGCCAGCAGCCCGCCTCGGGGAAGCGGGAGTAGGGAAGATACGCAGTATTTT.